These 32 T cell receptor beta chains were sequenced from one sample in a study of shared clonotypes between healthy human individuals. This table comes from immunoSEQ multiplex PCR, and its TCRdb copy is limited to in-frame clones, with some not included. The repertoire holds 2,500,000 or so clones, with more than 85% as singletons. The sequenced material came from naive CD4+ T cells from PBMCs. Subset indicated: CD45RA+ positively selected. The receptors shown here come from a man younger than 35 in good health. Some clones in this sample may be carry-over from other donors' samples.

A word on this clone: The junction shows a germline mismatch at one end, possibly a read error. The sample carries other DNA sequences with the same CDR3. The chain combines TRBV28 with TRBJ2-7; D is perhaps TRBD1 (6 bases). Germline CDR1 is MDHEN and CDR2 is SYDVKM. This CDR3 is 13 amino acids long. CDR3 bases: TGTGCCAGCAGTTTAACAGGGCCGGACGAACAGTACTTC. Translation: CASSLTGPDEQYF.

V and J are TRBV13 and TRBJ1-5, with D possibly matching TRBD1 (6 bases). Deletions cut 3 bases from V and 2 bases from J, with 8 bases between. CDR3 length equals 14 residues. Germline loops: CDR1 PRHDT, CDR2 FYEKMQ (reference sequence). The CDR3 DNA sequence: TGTGCCAGCAGCTTTAGGGGGGGCAATCAGCCCCAGCATTTT. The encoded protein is CASSFRGGNQPQHF. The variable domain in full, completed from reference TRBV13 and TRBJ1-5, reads AAGVIQSPRHLIKEKRETATLKCYPIPRHDTVYWYQQGPGQDPQFLISFYEKMQSDKGSIPDRFSAQQFSDYHSELNMSSLELGDSALYFCASSFRGGNQPQHFGDGTRLSIL.

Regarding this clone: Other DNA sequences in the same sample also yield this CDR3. The CDR3 here is CASSLDSSSYNEQFF. In nucleotides, the CDR3 is TGTGCCAGCAGCTTGGACTCGAGCTCCTACAATGAGCAGTTCTTC. This rearrangement joins TRBV5-4 to TRBJ2-1; no reliable D call. Trimming left V 0 bases short and J 0 bases short, with 7 bases between. This CDR3 is 15 amino acids long. Germline-derived CDR1 and CDR2 are SGHNT and YYREEE (reference sequence).

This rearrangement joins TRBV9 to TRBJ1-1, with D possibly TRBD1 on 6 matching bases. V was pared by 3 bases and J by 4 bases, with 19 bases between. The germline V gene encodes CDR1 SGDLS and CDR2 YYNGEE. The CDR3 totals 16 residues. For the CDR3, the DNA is TGTGCCAGCAGCGCGGGACACCCCCGGAGTGGCACTGAAGCTTTCTTT. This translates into CASSAGHPRSGTEAFF.

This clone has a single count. The CDR3 nucleotides are TGCGCCAGCAGCTTGGATTCTGGTCGGGACAGATCCTACGAGCAGTACTTC. This gives the protein CASSLDSGRDRSYEQYF. J is TRBJ2-7 and V is TRBV5-1; 7 bases line up with TRBD1. The germline V gene has CDR1 SGHRS and CDR2 YFSETQ. V gave up 0 bases and J gave up 1 base; unmatched junction bases: 10. The CDR3 totals 17 residues.

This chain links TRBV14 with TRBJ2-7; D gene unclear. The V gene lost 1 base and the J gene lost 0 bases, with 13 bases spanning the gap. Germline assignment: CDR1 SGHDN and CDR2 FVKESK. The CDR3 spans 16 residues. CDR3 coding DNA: TGTGCCAGCAGCCAAGTACATCGCGCGAGCTCCTACGAGCAGTACTTC. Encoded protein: CASSQVHRASSYEQYF.

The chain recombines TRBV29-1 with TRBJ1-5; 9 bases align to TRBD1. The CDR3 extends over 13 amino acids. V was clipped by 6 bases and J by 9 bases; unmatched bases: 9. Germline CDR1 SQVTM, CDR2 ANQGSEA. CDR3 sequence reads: CSVWTGEGMPQHF. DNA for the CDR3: TGCAGCGTCTGGACAGGGGAAGGAATGCCCCAGCATTTT.

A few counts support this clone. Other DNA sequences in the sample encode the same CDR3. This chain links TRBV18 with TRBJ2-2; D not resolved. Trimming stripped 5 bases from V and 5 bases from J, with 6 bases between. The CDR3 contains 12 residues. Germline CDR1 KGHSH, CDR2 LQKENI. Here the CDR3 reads CASSTGTGELFF. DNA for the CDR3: TGTGCCAGCTCAACCGGGACCGGGGAGCTGTTTTTT.

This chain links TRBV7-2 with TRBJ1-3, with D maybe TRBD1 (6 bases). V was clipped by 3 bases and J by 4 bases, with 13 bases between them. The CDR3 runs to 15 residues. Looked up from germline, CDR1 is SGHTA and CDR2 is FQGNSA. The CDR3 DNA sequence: TGTGCCAGCAGCTTTGCGGGGACACTCGGAAACACCATATATTTT. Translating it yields CASSFAGTLGNTIYF.

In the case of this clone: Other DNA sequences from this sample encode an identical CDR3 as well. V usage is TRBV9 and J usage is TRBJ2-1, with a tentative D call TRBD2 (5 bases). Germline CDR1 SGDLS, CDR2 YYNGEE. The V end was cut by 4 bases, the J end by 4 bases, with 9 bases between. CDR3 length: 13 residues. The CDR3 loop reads CASSSGLYNEQFF. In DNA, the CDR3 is TGTGCCAGCAGCTCAGGACTTTACAATGAGCAGTTCTTC.

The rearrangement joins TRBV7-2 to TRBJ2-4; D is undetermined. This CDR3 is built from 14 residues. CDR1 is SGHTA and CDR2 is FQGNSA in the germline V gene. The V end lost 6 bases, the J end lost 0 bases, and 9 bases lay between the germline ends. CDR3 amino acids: CASRPILAKNIQYF. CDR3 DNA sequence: TGTGCCAGCAGACCTATCCTAGCCAAAAACATTCAGTACTTC.

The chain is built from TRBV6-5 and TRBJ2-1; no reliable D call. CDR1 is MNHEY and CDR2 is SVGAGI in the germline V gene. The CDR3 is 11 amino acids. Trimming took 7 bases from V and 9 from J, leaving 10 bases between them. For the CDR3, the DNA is TGTGCCAGCATGGAGAAGAGTGAGCAGTTCTTC. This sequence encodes CASMEKSEQFF.

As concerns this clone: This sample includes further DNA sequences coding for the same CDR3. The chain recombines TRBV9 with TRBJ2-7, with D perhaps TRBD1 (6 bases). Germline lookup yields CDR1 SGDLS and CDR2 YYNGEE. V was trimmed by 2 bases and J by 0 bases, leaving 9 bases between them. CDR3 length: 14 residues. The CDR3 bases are TGTGCCAGCAGCGTCGGACAGTCCTCCTACGAGCAGTACTTC. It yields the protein CASSVGQSSYEQYF.

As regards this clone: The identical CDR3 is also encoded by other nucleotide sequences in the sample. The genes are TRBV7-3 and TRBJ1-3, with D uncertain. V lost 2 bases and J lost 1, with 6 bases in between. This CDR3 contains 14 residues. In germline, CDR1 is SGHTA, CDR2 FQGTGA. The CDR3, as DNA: TGTGCCAGCAGCTTAGGGGTTTCTGGAAACACCATATATTTT. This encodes CASSLGVSGNTIYF.

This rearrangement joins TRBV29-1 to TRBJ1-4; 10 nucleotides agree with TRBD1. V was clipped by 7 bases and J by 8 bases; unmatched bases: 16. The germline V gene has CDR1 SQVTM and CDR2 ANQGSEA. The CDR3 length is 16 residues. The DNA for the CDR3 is TGCAGCGCCGCCTCGGACAGGGGGTGGGTTGGCGAAAAACTGTTTTTT. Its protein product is CSAASDRGWVGEKLFF.

This CDR3 reads CASSERPGYEQYF. In nucleotides, the CDR3 is TGCGCCAGCAGTGAGAGGCCAGGCTACGAGCAGTACTTC. V usage is TRBV10-2 and J usage is TRBJ2-7; D is unresolved. From germline, CDR1 is WSHSY and CDR2 SAAADI. Trimming removed 2 bases at V and 3 bases at J, with 8 bases between. The CDR3 covers 13 residues.

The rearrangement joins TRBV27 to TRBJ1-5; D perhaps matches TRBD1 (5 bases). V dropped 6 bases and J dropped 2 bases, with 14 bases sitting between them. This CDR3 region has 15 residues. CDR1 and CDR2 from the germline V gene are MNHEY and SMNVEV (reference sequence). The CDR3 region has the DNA TGTGCCAGCAGCCCAAAGGGGTTGGGCAATCAGCCCCAGCATTTT. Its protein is CASSPKGLGNQPQHF.

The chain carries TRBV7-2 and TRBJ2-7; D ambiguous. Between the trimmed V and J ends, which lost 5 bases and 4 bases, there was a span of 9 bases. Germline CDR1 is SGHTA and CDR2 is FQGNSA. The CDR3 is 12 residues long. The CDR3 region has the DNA TGTGCCAGCAGCGTAGTGGGTTACGAGCAGTACTTC. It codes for CASSVVGYEQYF.

This chain's CDR3 is CASSPGLVMNEQYF. Written as DNA, the CDR3 is TGTGCCAGCAGTCCGGGACTAGTGATGAACGAGCAGTACTTC. This chain joins TRBV28 and TRBJ2-7; 8 bases map to TRBD2. V gave up 5 bases and J gave up 5 bases; unmatched junction bases: 8. The V gene's germline CDR1 is MDHEN and CDR2 SYDVKM. The CDR3 length is 14 residues.

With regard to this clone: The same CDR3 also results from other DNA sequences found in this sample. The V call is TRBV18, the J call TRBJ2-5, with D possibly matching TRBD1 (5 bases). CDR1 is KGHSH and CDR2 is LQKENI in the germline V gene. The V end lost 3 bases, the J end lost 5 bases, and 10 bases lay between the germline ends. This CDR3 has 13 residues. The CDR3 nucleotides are TGTGCCAGCTCACCTGCAGGGTTGGAGACCCAGTACTTC. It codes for CASSPAGLETQYF.

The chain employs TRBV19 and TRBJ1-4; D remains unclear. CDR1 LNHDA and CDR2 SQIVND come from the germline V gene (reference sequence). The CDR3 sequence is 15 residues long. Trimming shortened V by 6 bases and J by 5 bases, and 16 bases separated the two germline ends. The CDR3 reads CASSRLAVRNEKLFF. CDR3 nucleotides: TGTGCCAGTAGCAGATTGGCGGTCAGGAATGAAAAACTGTTTTTT.

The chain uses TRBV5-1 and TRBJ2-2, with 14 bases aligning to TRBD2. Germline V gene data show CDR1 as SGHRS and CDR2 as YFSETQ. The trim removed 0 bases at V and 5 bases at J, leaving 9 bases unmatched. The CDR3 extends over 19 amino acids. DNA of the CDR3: TGCGCCAGCAGCTTGGTTGGCCCCAGGACTAGCGGGAGGACCGGGGAGCTGTTTTTT. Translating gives CASSLVGPRTSGRTGELFF.

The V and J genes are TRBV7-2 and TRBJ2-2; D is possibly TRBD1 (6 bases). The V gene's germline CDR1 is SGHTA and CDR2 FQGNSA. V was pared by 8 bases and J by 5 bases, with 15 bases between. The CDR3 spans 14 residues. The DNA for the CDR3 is TGTGCCAGCGGAAAGACAGGTTGGACCGGGGAGCTGTTTTTT. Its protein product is CASGKTGWTGELFF.

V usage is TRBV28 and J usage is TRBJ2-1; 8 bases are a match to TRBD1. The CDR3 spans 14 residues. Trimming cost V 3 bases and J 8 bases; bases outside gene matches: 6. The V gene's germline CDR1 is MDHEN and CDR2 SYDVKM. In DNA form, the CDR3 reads TGTGCCAGCAGTTTGACGGCGGGACAGGATGAGCAGTTCTTC. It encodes CASSLTAGQDEQFF.

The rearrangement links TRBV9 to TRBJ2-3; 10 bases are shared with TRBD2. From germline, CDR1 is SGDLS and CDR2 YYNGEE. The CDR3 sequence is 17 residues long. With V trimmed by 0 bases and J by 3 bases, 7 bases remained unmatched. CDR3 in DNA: TGTGCCAGCAGCGTAGTCCCCTATAGCGGGAGGACAGATACGCAGTATTTT. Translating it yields CASSVVPYSGRTDTQYF.

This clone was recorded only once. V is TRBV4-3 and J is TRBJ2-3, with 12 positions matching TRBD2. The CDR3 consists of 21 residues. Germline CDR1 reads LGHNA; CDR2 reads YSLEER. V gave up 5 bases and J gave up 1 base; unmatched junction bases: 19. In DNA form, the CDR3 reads TGCGCCAGCAGCAGGGGGGTTCGACTAGCGGGAGACCCTGGTCGCACAGATACGCAGTATTTT. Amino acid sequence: CASSRGVRLAGDPGRTDTQYF.

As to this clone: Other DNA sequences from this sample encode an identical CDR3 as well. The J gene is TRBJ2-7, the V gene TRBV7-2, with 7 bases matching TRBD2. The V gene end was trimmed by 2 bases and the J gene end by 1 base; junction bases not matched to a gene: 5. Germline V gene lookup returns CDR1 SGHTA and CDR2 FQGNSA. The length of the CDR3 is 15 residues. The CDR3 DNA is TGTGCCAGCAGCTTATCTGTTAGCGGGTCCTACGAGCAGTACTTC. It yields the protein CASSLSVSGSYEQYF.

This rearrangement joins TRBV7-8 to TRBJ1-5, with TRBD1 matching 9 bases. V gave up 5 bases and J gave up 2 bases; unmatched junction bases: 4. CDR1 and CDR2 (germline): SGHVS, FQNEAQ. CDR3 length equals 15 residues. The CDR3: CASSTRQGGNQPQHF. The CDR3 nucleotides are TGTGCCAGCAGCACCCGACAGGGGGGCAATCAGCCCCAGCATTTT.

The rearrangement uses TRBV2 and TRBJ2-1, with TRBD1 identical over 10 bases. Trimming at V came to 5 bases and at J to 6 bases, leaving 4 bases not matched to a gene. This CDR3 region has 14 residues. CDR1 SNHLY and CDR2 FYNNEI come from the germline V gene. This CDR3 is CASSTGTGVNEQFF. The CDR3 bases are TGTGCCAGCAGTACCGGGACAGGGGTCAATGAGCAGTTCTTC.

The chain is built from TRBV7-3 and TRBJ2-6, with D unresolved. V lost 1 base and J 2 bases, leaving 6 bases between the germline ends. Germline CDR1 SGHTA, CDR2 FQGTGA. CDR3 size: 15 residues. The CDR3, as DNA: TGTGCCAGCAGCTTAATGGGGACTGGGGCCAACGTCCTGACTTTC. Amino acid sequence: CASSLMGTGANVLTF.

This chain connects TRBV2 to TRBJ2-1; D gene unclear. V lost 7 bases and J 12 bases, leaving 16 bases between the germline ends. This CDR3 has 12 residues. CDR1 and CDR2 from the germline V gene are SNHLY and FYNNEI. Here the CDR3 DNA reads TGTGCCAGCACTCCTCTTCGGGTCCCGCAGTTCTTC. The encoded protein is CASTPLRVPQFF.

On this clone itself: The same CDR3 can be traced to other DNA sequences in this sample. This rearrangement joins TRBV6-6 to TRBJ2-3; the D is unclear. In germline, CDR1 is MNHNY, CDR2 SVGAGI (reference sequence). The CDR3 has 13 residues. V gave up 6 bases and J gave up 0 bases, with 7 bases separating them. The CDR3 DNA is TGTGCCAGCAGATTAGATAGCACAGATACGCAGTATTTT. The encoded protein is CASRLDSTDTQYF.